Following are 11 T cell receptor beta chains from one sample sequenced in a study of radiation and T cells in renal cell carcinoma. Here immunoSEQ multiplex PCR was the method, and the copy in TCRdb shows in-frame clones only, minus some. The data show 130,000 to 150,000 clones, with around nine tenths seen just once and 12% held by the top ten. Time point in this sample: baseline pretreatment blood. Treatment given: 15 Gy SBRT to primary tumor, nephrectomy 4 weeks later. This specimen was blood, taken from a patient whose treatment included radiotherapy and nephrectomy. The receptor set was obtained from a woman between 45 and 60 years old with renal cell carcinoma.

This clone was detected only a few times. Here the CDR3 reads CASSQGPGQGHGYTF. In nucleotides, the CDR3 is TGCGCCAGCAGTCAAGGGCCGGGACAGGGACATGGCTACACCTTC. V and J are TRBV23-1 and TRBJ1-2; 9 bases align to TRBD1. TRBV23-1 is classed as an ORF, of uncertain function. The CDR3 covers 15 residues. V shed 2 bases and J 6 bases; nucleotides not matched to a gene: 7.

Regarding this clone: Its ends do not fully match the called genes, so a read error is possible. The rearrangement links TRBV18 to TRBJ2-5; D is uncertain. The CDR3 is made up of 14 amino acids. Germline CDR1 is KGHSH and CDR2 is LQKENI. CDR3 loop: CASSPFVDQETQYF. In DNA, the CDR3 is TGTGCCAGCTCACCATTTGTGGACCAGGAGACCCAGTACTTC.

The gene calls are TRBV19 and TRBJ1-2; a possible D gene is TRBD1 (5 bases). Germline V lookup: CDR1 LNHDA, CDR2 SQIVND (reference sequence). Trimming cost V 1 base and J 8 bases, with 20 bases left between them. The CDR3 is 16 residues long. CDR3 DNA: TGTGCCAGTAGTATAGCAGCGGCAGGGCTATCTAACGGCTACACCTTC. This gives the protein CASSIAAAGLSNGYTF.

This clone came up once. V gene TRBV19 combines with J gene TRBJ2-5; the D gene is possibly TRBD1 (7 bases). The J call may not be correct, given that the DNA end is closer to TRBJ2-7. CDR3 size: 14 residues. CDR1 and CDR2 from the germline V gene are LNHDA and SQIVND (reference sequence). CDR3 sequence: CASSGGGGTYEQYF. The CDR3 DNA follows: TGTGCCAGTAGTGGAGGGGGCGGCACCTACGAGCAGTACTTC.

This sequence joins TRBV4-2 and TRBJ1-1; the D is unclear. From germline, CDR1 is LGHNA and CDR2 YNFKEQ. The CDR3 spans 15 residues. V was clipped by 4 bases and J by 0 bases, with 12 bases between them. In DNA, the CDR3 is TGTGCCAGCAGCCGGGCGGGAGGCATGAACACTGAAGCTTTCTTT. The encoded protein is CASSRAGGMNTEAFF.

V usage is TRBV6-1 and J usage is TRBJ1-6; TRBD1 aligns across 7 bases. The J segment lost 7 bases and the V segment lost 6 bases, leaving 9 bases of the junction unmatched. The germline CDR1 and CDR2 sequences are MNHNS and SASEGT. The CDR3 consists of 15 residues. CDR3 in DNA: TGTGCCAGCAGGGCCGAACAGGGGATGAATTCACCCCTCCACTTT. The encoded protein is CASRAEQGMNSPLHF.

This chain links TRBV30 with TRBJ2-7; maybe TRBD2 (5 bases). The CDR3 has 12 residues. The V end lost 2 bases, the J end lost 5 bases, and 10 bases lay between the germline ends. Germline loops: CDR1 GTSNPN, CDR2 SVGIG (reference sequence). The CDR3 here is CAWSSEVNEQYF. CDR3 bases: TGTGCCTGGAGTTCGGAGGTTAACGAGCAGTACTTC.

The genes are TRBV6-1 and TRBJ2-5, with D maybe TRBD1 (5 bases). Trimming stripped 4 bases from V and 5 bases from J, with 14 bases between. Germline lookup yields CDR1 MNHNS and CDR2 SASEGT. The CDR3 loop spans 14 amino acids. The CDR3 DNA reads as TGTGCCAGCAGTGTTTTGGTGGGGCAGGAGACCCAGTACTTC. As protein: CASSVLVGQETQYF.

The genes are TRBV10-3 and TRBJ2-7; the match to TRBD1 covers 10 bases. Germline V CDR1 and CDR2: ENHRY, SYGVKD. The CDR3 covers 17 residues. After removal of 0 bases from V and 2 bases from J, the junction contained 7 bases not matched to a gene. The chain's CDR3 is CAISESLRDRGPYEQYF. The CDR3 DNA sequence: TGTGCCATCAGTGAGTCACTCCGGGACAGGGGTCCCTACGAGCAGTACTTC.

This sequence joins TRBV7-8 and TRBJ1-5; D not certain. The CDR3 has 14 amino acids. V dropped 2 bases and J dropped 3 bases, with 8 bases sitting between them. Germline lookup yields CDR1 SGHVS and CDR2 FQNEAQ. The chain's CDR3 is CASSLTGFNQPQHF. The CDR3 DNA reads as TGTGCCAGCAGCTTAACGGGGTTCAATCAGCCCCAGCATTTT.

This clone was observed a handful of times. This rearrangement joins TRBV4-3 to TRBJ2-1, with D hard to call. CDR1 is LGHNA and CDR2 is YSLEER in the germline V gene. Between the trimmed V and J ends, which lost 4 bases and 5 bases, there was a span of 12 bases. The CDR3 covers 14 residues. The CDR3 coding sequence is TGCGCCAGCAGCCCGGGCCTGGCCAACAATGAGCAGTTCTTC. The encoded protein is CASSPGLANNEQFF.